These 11 T cell receptor beta chains were sequenced from one sample in a study of T-cell memory formation after mild COVID-19. One entry per CDR3 protein results from TCRdb running MiXCR on the 5' RACE reads. The sample comprises 100,000 to 130,000 distinct CDR3 sequences, 13% to 15% of which are singletons, and approximately 43% rests with the top ten. The sequenced material came from PBMCs or a T cell subset sorted from them (not recorded which). These receptors came from a man younger than 35 who had mild COVID-19 (a few samples of this study predate the infection). Cell type and time point are not known.

Only a few counts were recorded for this clonotype. The V call is TRBV24-1, the J call TRBJ2-2; no definite D call. Germline-derived CDR1 and CDR2 are KGHDR and SFDVKD. The V end was cut by 1 base, the J end by 7 bases, with 6 bases between. CDR3 size: 13 residues. The DNA for the CDR3 is TGTGCCACCAGTGATTTAGGCATCGGGGAGCTGTTTTTT. Its protein is CATSDLGIGELFF.

This clonotype was detected ten times or more. The chain joins TRBV27 to TRBJ2-1, with TRBD2 identical over 9 bases. The CDR3 length is 15 residues. The V segment lost 3 bases and the J segment 2 bases; nucleotides outside the gene matches: 2. Germline V CDR1 and CDR2: MNHEY, SMNVEV (reference sequence). CDR3 residues: CASSLGGGAYNEQFF. CDR3 bases: TGTGCCAGCAGTTTGGGCGGGGGGGCCTACAATGAGCAGTTCTTC.

The gene calls are TRBV5-1 and TRBJ2-5, with D perhaps TRBD1 (5 bases). Germline V gene lookup returns CDR1 SGHRS and CDR2 YFSETQ. V lost 1 base and J 2 bases, leaving 6 bases between the germline ends. The CDR3 length is 13 residues. CDR3 DNA: TGCGCCAGCAGCTTGCCAGGGCAAGAGACCCAGTACTTC. Translated, it gives CASSLPGQETQYF.

The rearrangement links TRBV19 to TRBJ1-1; weak D call: TRBD1 (6 bases). The CDR3 covers 15 residues. The germline V gene encodes CDR1 LNHDA and CDR2 SQIVND (reference sequence). Trimming pared 1 base from V and 3 bases from J, leaving 12 bases between. CDR3 amino acids: CASSIVAEGDTEAFF. The CDR3 DNA is TGTGCCAGTAGTATAGTGGCCGAGGGGGACACTGAAGCTTTCTTT.

V is TRBV20-1 and J is TRBJ2-5; D is perhaps TRBD2 (5 bases). CDR1 is DFQATT, CDR2 SNEGSKA, per germline (reference sequence). Trimming took 5 bases from V and 0 from J, leaving 13 bases between them. This CDR3 has 14 residues. The DNA of the CDR3 is TGCAGTGCTGGGCCCCGGGGTTACCAAGAGACCCAGTACTTC. This codes for CSAGPRGYQETQYF.

The V call is TRBV2, the J call TRBJ2-1; 9 bases are shared with TRBD1. The CDR3 contains 12 residues. Trimming cost V 10 bases and J 8 bases; bases outside gene matches: 6. In germline, CDR1 is SNHLY, CDR2 FYNNEI. CDR3 sequence reads: CATRTGVDEQFF. For the CDR3, the DNA is TGTGCCACCAGGACAGGGGTGGATGAGCAGTTCTTC.

The rearrangement links TRBV7-3 to TRBJ1-2; TRBD1 is a possible D gene (5 bases). The germline V gene encodes CDR1 SGHTA and CDR2 FQGTGA. This CDR3 has 13 amino acids. Trimming took off 1 base at V and 6 bases at J, with 9 bases between the two ends. The CDR3 loop reads CASSLSRGDGYTF. For the CDR3, the DNA is TGTGCCAGCAGCTTAAGTCGAGGGGATGGCTACACCTTC.

In this sample, this clonotype turned up a few times. This sequence joins TRBV4-2 and TRBJ2-7, with TRBD2 matching over 9 bases. V lost 2 bases and J lost 3; bases outside the gene matches: 5. Germline CDR1 and CDR2: LGHNA and YNFKEQ. CDR3 length: 15 amino acids. For the CDR3, the DNA is TGTGCCAGCAGCCAATCGAGCGGGGGGTACTACGAGCAGTACTTC. It is translated as CASSQSSGGYYEQYF.

This clonotype was seen a handful of times. This chain joins TRBV12-3 or TRBV12-4 and TRBJ2-6, with D hard to call. V was clipped by 7 bases and J by 0 bases, with 13 bases between them. The CDR3 spans 16 residues. The CDR3 reads CASTEVGPSGANVLTF. The CDR3 nucleotides read TGTGCCAGCACCGAAGTCGGTCCCTCTGGGGCCAACGTCCTGACTTTC.

This clonotype was seen just once. The chain joins TRBV6-5 to TRBJ1-1; the D is unclear. V was cut by 5 bases and J by 0 bases, with 10 bases left in between. In germline, CDR1 is MNHEY, CDR2 SVGAGI. The length of the CDR3 is 14 residues. CDR3 in DNA: TGTGCCAGCAGTCCCTCGGTAATGAACACTGAAGCTTTCTTT. Its protein product is CASSPSVMNTEAFF.

This clonotype has at least ten counts. The chain carries TRBV4-1 and TRBJ2-1; TRBD1 aligns across 8 bases. The V segment lost 0 bases and the J segment 8 bases; nucleotides outside the gene matches: 3. The germline gives CDR1 MGHRA, CDR2 YSYEKL. The CDR3 runs to 14 residues. The DNA of the CDR3 is TGCGCCAGCAGCCAAGACAGGGGGCACGATGAGCAGTTCTTC. This translates into CASSQDRGHDEQFF.